A selection of T cell receptor beta chains follows, all from one sample in a study of response to subunit inactivated influenza vaccine. TCRdb itself ran the RT-PCR reads through MiXCR, one entry per CDR3 protein. The sample consists of approximately 500,000 distinct CDR3 sequences, under 15% of them appearing once. The sequencing here drew on PBMCs from blood, taken more than 35 days after vaccination. These receptors all stem from a man aged 45-65 years who received an inactivated influenza vaccine. CDR3s leave out the opening cysteine and the closing phenylalanine or tryptophan. The order of the fields is clone size, V gene, CDR3 protein. Size tells how often a clone was seen (once, few, many) or the class of an expanded clone, and some rows leave it out.

many TRBV9 ASSVVASGIYEQY
many TRBV12-3/TRBV12-4 ASSLRDSNQPQH
many TRBV7-3 ASSLNPAMVYNEQF
many TRBV12-3/TRBV12-4 ASSLTGLRETQY
NA TRBV11-2 ASSPARVVIGYEQY
NA TRBV20-1 SARATGVYGYT
NA TRBV6-2/TRBV6-3 ASRPGLARTGELF
NA TRBV28 ASRGTASPLH
few TRBV29-1 SVGALADTQY
NA TRBV15 ATSRRGTAVAGETQY
few TRBV7-9 ASSLGRRET
NA TRBV3-1 ASSPTSGSGYGYT
NA TRBV18 ATSPRPGGELF
NA TRBV28 ASSFPTGASYGYT
few TRBV28 ASRPTGGPKYNEQF
NA TRBV6-1 ASSQQGLALVKAQY
many TRBV29-1 SGGQPGTGELF
NA TRBV4-3 ASSQGYGRGANVLT
NA TRBV28 ASSLVVRTAYEQY
few TRBV28 ASSLSSGRYYNEQF
many TRBV29-1 SVEDPWVQGNSRRTQWGYT
many TRBV5-1 ASSLVGDSTGELF
NA TRBV4-1 ASSHGGTGGFSSYNEQF
NA TRBV5-6 ASSLTGIKRSPLH
NA TRBV29-1 SVEDVAVGPYNGQF
many TRBV20-1 SARVAGAVVETQY
few TRBV29-1 STQGGPNYEQY
few TRBV7-9 ASSKGETEAF
NA TRBV20-1 SARDLLGTNEQY
many TRBV12-3/TRBV12-4 ASSSTSGGGDTQY
few TRBV15 ATSRVVVTGELF
NA TRBV2 ASSLETGAAKTTYNEQF
NA TRBV6-6 ASSRDYPKQY
NA TRBV6-2/TRBV6-3 ASRRGRRYNEQF
few TRBV12-3/TRBV12-4 ASSPPGLPRYEQF
NA TRBV5-1 ASSLIGTSEQY
few TRBV27 ASSGLGGLFETQY
few TRBV12-3/TRBV12-4 ASIPFAGSNEQY
NA TRBV7-9 ASDHSLTDTQY
NA TRBV9 ASSVEGRAKGDEKLF
many TRBV30 AWRGYNEQF
NA TRBV6-1 ASRADRGWAYGYT
few TRBV20-1 SARAPGTSSTGELF